This TCR beta chain was obtained from a study of human T cells and chemical hapten exposure (dated by TCRdb to the early 2020s). Broadly, across the study: For sensitization, 2% DPC in acetone was applied to a 2 cm by 2 cm area of upper inner arm skin. Patients additionally received weekly therapeutic DPC doses to the scalp throughout the roughly 25-week study period. Patch testing was performed on the upper back with Finn chambers containing 0.01% DPC, and the patch tests were scored after 6 days according to International Contact Dermatitis Research Group standards. Most of the patients in the cohort were female, and the cohort covered alopecia areata with under or over 50% scalp involvement, alopecia totalis and alopecia universalis. The libraries were sequenced as a pool, and the TCR yield per sample differed mostly because of small variations in library volumes within the pool. The study tracked peripheral blood TCR repertoire changes in vivo during primary and secondary sensitization to the hapten diphenylcyclopropenone (DPC) in alopecia patients. Blood was sampled from patients pre-sensitization (week 0) and at 2, 6 and about 24 weeks after DPC sensitization. For TCR sequencing, blood came from 25 to 35 alopecia patients at anywhere from one to four time points (pre-sensitization, 2, 6 and 24 weeks).

The library came from RACE. The sample was run on a NextSeq 500. During library preparation, unique molecular identifiers were attached to individual cDNA molecules so that TCRs could be counted quantitatively and reproducibly. Both TCR alpha and TCR beta chains were sequenced from each blood RNA sample. As for the original processing: Samples had a median of roughly 98,000 TCRs, with a range from about 23,224 to 750,000. The Decombinator software suite was used to annotate the V, J and CDR3 of the TCR reads. To make PS versus PT1 abundance plots, every sample was subsampled to the same number of TCRs (28,000). Expanded TCRs were defined as absent before sensitization and observed at least eight times at the 2-week time point. TCRdb trimmed public reads at Q25 via fastp, called clones via MiXCR and kept in-frame beta chains. Records with the same CDR3 protein are collapsed into one entry carrying the most frequent genes and DNA. V and J calls and clone size were set by TCRdb, not the authors. The sample table records tens of thousands of distinct CDR3 sequences; approximately 10% of these occur just once. The ten largest make up approximately 2% of the sample.

The study at large found these results: Expanded TCRs formed significantly more large CDR3 similarity clusters than pre-sensitization or healthy control sets, consistent with antigen-driven responses. All patients had alopecia, a presumed autoimmune disease, so their immune response might differ from that of healthy individuals. Repeated subsampling changed both the strength of the expansion versus patch-test correlation and the threshold at which the correlation became significant. Patch test score correlated positively with the number of PT1 expanded TCRs, reaching significance at thresholds 8, 16 and 32 but not at 4. No change with DPC sensitization was found in the number of TCRs above 1 in 1000 frequency, and no evidence of global repertoire structure alterations was found.

What the time point label conveys for this sample: patch test 3, about 24 weeks after DPC sensitization. Taken with the paper, the label for treatment or condition translates to: therapeutic diphenylcyclopropenone sensitization with weekly scalp DPC. Blood at each patch-test visit was drawn before the patch test was applied. Patients were considered eligible if aged 18 to 70, diagnosed with alopecia and deemed suitable for DPC therapy, and patients were excluded if pregnant. Total RNA was isolated from unfractionated whole blood collected in Tempus Blood RNA tubes. Including the terminal cysteine and phenylalanine, the CDR3 comprises 16 residues. Only the CDR3 portion is preserved as DNA: 48 bases, with reading frame beginning at the first base. V drops 5 bases and J drops 1 base, leaving 19 bases in between. Sequences DFQATT (CDR1) and SNEGSKA (CDR2) are obtained from the germline V gene (reference sequence).

A note on this clonotype: The specificity of this receptor is unknown. No base qualities exist here, and no much larger clone lies one base off it.

The input for sequencing was whole blood, taken in connection with sensitization to the hapten diphenylcyclopropenone (DPC). The receptor comes from a woman in her twenties or thirties with alopecia areata. Some clones in this sample may be carry-over from other donors' samples. The chain is made from TRBV20-1 and TRBJ2-3, with TRBD2 tentatively as D gene (6 bases match). For the CDR3, the sequence is CSAHLSGGIGTDTQYF. The nucleotide sequence is given as TGCAGTGCTCACCTCTCCGGCGGGATCGGCACAGATACGCAGTATTTT.